Listed here are 14 T cell receptor beta chains from one sample, sequenced in a study of cytomegalovirus exposure and HLA in healthy donors. Data came from immunoSEQ multiplex PCR; TCRdb stores just in-frame clones and leaves some out. The sample holds just under 65,000 clones, roughly 94% seen once. The sequenced sample was PBMCs. Receptor source: a woman aged 18-29 years in good health and CMV-seropositive.

V gene TRBV5-1 combines with J gene TRBJ2-5, with 7 bases aligning to TRBD2. The V gene end was trimmed by 1 base and the J gene end by 0 bases; junction bases not matched to a gene: 0. The CDR3 consists of 14 residues. Germline CDR1 reads SGHRS; CDR2 reads YFSETQ. For the CDR3, the DNA is TGCGCCAGCAGCTTGACTAGCGACCAAGAGACCCAGTACTTC. This sequence encodes CASSLTSDQETQYF.

This clone was recorded once. This chain uses TRBV5-1 with TRBJ2-3, with D possibly matching TRBD2 (6 bases). The CDR3 length is 16 residues. In germline, CDR1 is SGHRS, CDR2 YFSETQ. The germline V and J ends were trimmed by 4 bases and 0 bases, with 15 bases remaining between them. CDR3 sequence (DNA): TGCGCCAGCAGCATCTTACTAGCACAGAGCACAGATACGCAGTATTTT. It specifies CASSILLAQSTDTQYF.

The rearrangement uses TRBV5-1 and TRBJ2-2, with 8 nucleotides matching TRBD1. The V segment lost 4 bases and the J segment 4 bases; nucleotides outside the gene matches: 6. CDR1 and CDR2 (germline): SGHRS, YFSETQ. The CDR3 is 15 residues long. In DNA form, the CDR3 reads TGCGCCAGCAGCACGGGACAGGCGGGCACCGGGGAGCTGTTTTTT. Encoded protein: CASSTGQAGTGELFF.

The chain uses TRBV5-1 and TRBJ2-6; 7 bases align to TRBD1. CDR3 length: 17 residues. Losses at the gene ends were 2 bases for V and 1 base for J; bases not matched to a gene: 6. In germline, CDR1 is SGHRS, CDR2 YFSETQ. The CDR3 sequence is CASSFLVTGSGANVLTF. The CDR3 nucleotides read TGCGCCAGCAGCTTTCTCGTGACAGGGTCTGGGGCCAACGTCCTGACTTTC. The full variable domain, rest sourced from reference TRBV5-1 and TRBJ2-6, is KAGVTQTPRYLIKTRGQQVTLSCSPISGHRSVSWYQQTPGQGLQFLFEYFSETQRNKGNFPGRFSGRQFSNSRSEMNVSTLELGDSALYLCASSFLVTGSGANVLTFGAGSRLTVL.

V usage is TRBV5-1 and J usage is TRBJ1-1; D may be TRBD1 (5 bases). The CDR3 spans 14 residues. The germline V gene encodes CDR1 SGHRS and CDR2 YFSETQ. V was cut by 2 bases and J by 5 bases, with 13 bases left in between. The CDR3 bases are TGCGCCAGCAGCTTCCTTTTGGGGGGGACTGAAGCTTTCTTT. Its protein is CASSFLLGGTEAFF.

This sequence joins TRBV5-1 and TRBJ2-3, with TRBD2 matching 8 bases. This CDR3 spans 19 amino acids. Germline CDR1 reads SGHRS; CDR2 reads YFSETQ. V trimming: 4 bases; J trimming: 0 bases; junction bases outside the gene matches: 16. CDR3 sequence: CASSLYRWAGGASTDTQYF. CDR3 bases: TGCGCCAGCAGCCTATACAGGTGGGCGGGAGGTGCTAGCACAGATACGCAGTATTTT.

The chain combines TRBV11-3 with TRBJ1-4; D not resolved. CDR3 size: 14 residues. V dropped 5 bases and J dropped 2 bases, with 9 bases sitting between them. Germline V lookup: CDR1 SGHNT, CDR2 YENEEA. The CDR3 spells CASSPGPTNEKLFF. The CDR3 DNA follows: TGTGCCAGCAGCCCAGGCCCCACTAATGAAAAACTGTTTTTT.

This chain joins TRBV27 and TRBJ1-4; the D gene is possibly TRBD1 (6 bases). Trimming stripped 5 bases from V and 0 bases from J, with 13 bases between. Germline-derived CDR1 and CDR2 are MNHEY and SMNVEV (reference sequence). This CDR3 contains 16 residues. CDR3 nucleotide sequence: TGTGCCAGCAGTCCGGGGACACCCACAACTAATGAAAAACTGTTTTTT. As protein: CASSPGTPTTNEKLFF.

V usage is TRBV27 and J usage is TRBJ2-2; no firm D call. V was cut by 0 bases and J by 5 bases, with 10 bases left in between. Germline assignment: CDR1 MNHEY and CDR2 SMNVEV (reference sequence). This CDR3 has 15 amino acids. The CDR3 loop reads CASSLSSVGTGELFF. CDR3 nucleotides: TGTGCCAGCAGTTTATCAAGCGTTGGAACCGGGGAGCTGTTTTTT.

Of note for this clone: A much larger clone is a single base away; this may be a read error. Other DNA sequences from this sample encode an identical CDR3 as well. The rearrangement links TRBV27 to TRBJ1-2, with TRBD1 as a possible D gene (5 bases). The CDR3 totals 16 residues. Trimming shortened V by 9 bases and J by 3 bases, and 23 bases separated the two germline ends. CDR1 MNHEY and CDR2 SMNVEV come from the germline V gene (reference sequence). The CDR3 DNA is TGTGCCAGTAGTCCTGAAAAGCGGGACTGGCACTATGGCTACACCTTC. Translating gives CASSPEKRDWHYGYTF.

CDR3 bases: TGTGCCACACAGGGAACGCATGAGCAGTTCTTC. It is translated as CATQGTHEQFF. The genes are TRBV27 and TRBJ2-1; TRBD1 is a possible D gene (6 bases). Looked up from germline, CDR1 is MNHEY and CDR2 is SMNVEV (reference sequence). The CDR3 totals 11 residues. V was trimmed by 10 bases and J by 8 bases, leaving 12 bases between them.

The rearrangement uses TRBV28 and TRBJ1-2, with D maybe TRBD1 (5 bases). This CDR3 contains 12 residues. CDR1 and CDR2 from the germline V gene are MDHEN and SYDVKM. V lost 4 bases, J lost 5 bases, and 8 bases lay in between. CDR3 sequence reads: CASSSRVYGYTF. DNA of the CDR3: TGTGCCAGCAGTTCCAGGGTTTATGGCTACACCTTC.

The rearrangement joins TRBV30 to TRBJ2-3; TRBD2 agrees at 7 bases. Germline V gives CDR1 GTSNPN, CDR2 SVGIG (reference sequence). CDR3 length: 14 residues. With 7 bases clipped from V and 1 base from J, the junction kept 8 bases outside the gene matches. In DNA, the CDR3 is TGTGCCTCAGGGTCGGGGGGACGCACAGATACGCAGTATTTT. Its translation is CASGSGGRTDTQYF.

The CDR3 nucleotides are TGTGCCAGCTCACCACCTGGTGCAGGATATGGCTACACCTTC. Amino acid sequence: CASSPPGAGYGYTF. This rearrangement joins TRBV18 to TRBJ1-2; D unresolved. CDR3 length: 14 amino acids. From germline, CDR1 is KGHSH and CDR2 LQKENI. V was shortened by 0 bases and J by 5 bases, with 10 bases between the two germline ends.